This T cell receptor beta chain was sequenced in a study of somatic mutations in cytotoxic T cells in rheumatoid arthritis (dated by TCRdb to 2016 to 2017). Context from the whole study: Right after diagnosis and prior to the start of any treatment, 30 to 35 ml EDTA of peripheral blood was drawn from patients. Some T-cell populations stained with V beta antibodies were sorted by flow on a FACSAria II or Sony SH800 to nearly 100% purity, with sorted V beta1+ cells additionally subjected to TCRB sequencing. Whether expanded CD8+ T-cell clones in untreated, newly diagnosed rheumatoid arthritis carry somatic mutations was the study question, and clonality was characterized with TCRB deep sequencing. TCRB deep sequencing covered roughly 60 patients with rheumatoid arthritis along with 15 to 25 healthy controls. The median ages of the patient and control groups were essentially identical.

General findings and caveats noted by the study authors: The slight TRBV07 underrepresentation in patients was not adjusted for multiple comparisons. There was no significant difference in CD8+ T-cell clonality between rheumatoid arthritis patients and age-matched healthy controls. Viral specificity could not be ruled out by absence from virus-specific databases, and the antigen targets of the expanded CD8+ clones remained unknown. Healthy controls showed no age-related increase in CD8+ clonality, whereas patients did (Spearman r ~ 0.49). In about an eighth of the roughly 60 patients, more than 20% of CD8+ cells belonged to the largest CD8+ clone, while several identical CD8+ TCRB sequences were shared between blood and synovial fluid.

TCRB CDR3 sequencing used the immunoSEQ assay on genomic DNA. The study's processing was this. Patient CD8+ clones larger than 1% were compared against published virus-specific TCRB sequences, and only a few matched. The analyses included only productive TCRB rearrangements. A clone was defined by a unique TCRB CDR3 sequence, and clonality was computed as a productive clonality index based on Shannon entropy. The template counts of each clone relative to the total templates per sample were used to calculate repertoire overlap between two samples. V-gene usage from TCRB sequencing and V-gene usage measured by flow cytometry were correlated (Spearman r of approximately 0.59). TCRdb retrieved this table from immuneACCESS and kept in-frame rearrangements only. Not all clones are present; in checked studies, unresolved V genes account for under half, and no reason is known for the remainder. That table supplies the V and J calls and clone size; D and trimming were determined from the DNA. The sample records 20,000 to 25,000 clones, roughly 80% of which are singletons. The ten largest clones take up 3.5% to 4.5% of the sample.

Comments on this clone: Which antigen it targets is not known. Base qualities are not recorded, but no much larger clone differs from it by a single base.

On an AutoMACS, CD4+ and CD8+ cells were isolated via positive magnetic bead selection, and their purity was verified by flow cytometry. Clonal expansions were first screened by flow cytometry with a TCR V beta antibody panel, then characterized by TCRB deep sequencing of sorted CD8+ fractions. Isolation of peripheral blood mononuclear cells was done through Ficoll-Paque PLUS density gradient separation. DNA was extracted from CD4-enriched, CD8-enriched or PBMC samples with Nucleospin Tissue or Tissue XS kits and quantified with a Qubit 2.0 fluorometer. Trimming costs V 5 bases and J 6 bases, and their ends lie 14 bases apart. From the germline V gene, CDR1 is SGHTA and CDR2 is FQGNSA. Taken from cysteine to phenylalanine, the CDR3 has 14 residues. Only the CDR3 DNA stays, 42 bases, in frame from base 1.

The chain is encoded by TRBV7-2 joined to TRBJ2-1, with the D segment identity uncertain. This TCR derives from an adult with rheumatoid arthritis. Input material: CD8+ T cells sorted from blood. The DNA reads TGTGCCAGCAGCCTCCCCCTACGTATCAATGAGCAGTTCTTC. Translated, it reads CASSLPLRINEQFF.